This is a list of T cell receptor beta chains from one sample in a study of OX40 agonist ivuxolimab in advanced cancers. Profiling relied on immunoSEQ multiplex PCR, and the TCRdb table lists in-frame clones only, not all of them. The sample has tens of thousands of clones, more than 75% seen once. The input for sequencing was CD4+ or CD8+ T cells sorted from blood, taken in a trial of the OX40 agonist ivuxolimab. These receptors were collected from an adult with an advanced solid tumor such as melanoma, head and neck, liver or kidney cancer. Both conserved end residues are part of each CDR3. A D gene is named only where the DNA matches it firmly. Size values are once, few and many counts, or a class for expanded clones, and some rows have none.

TRBJ1-2 TRBV6-5 NA TRBD1 TGTGCCAGCAGTTATGGGACAGGAGGGAACTATGGCTACACCTTC CASSYGTGGNYGYTF
TRBJ1-1 TRBV7-2 NA NA TGTGCCAGCAGCTTAGGGGGCCCGGCGGGAGCTTTCTTT CASSLGGPAGAFF
TRBJ2-1 TRBV7-2 NA NA TGTGCCAGCAGCTTAAGATCCGGCGGCGGGGCTCGATACAATGAGCAGTTCTTC CASSLRSGGGARYNEQFF
TRBJ2-7 TRBV7-9 NA NA TGTGCCAGCAGCTTAAATCCCACAGGGACCTACGAGCAGTACTTC CASSLNPTGTYEQYF
TRBJ2-3 TRBV5-1 NA TRBD2 TGCGCCAGCAGTTCCCCTAGCGGGAGCGCCACAGATACGCAGTATTTT CASSSPSGSATDTQYF
TRBJ2-5 TRBV7-2 NA TRBD1 TGTGCCAGCAGCCCGGGACAGATCCAAGAGACCCAGTACTTC CASSPGQIQETQYF
TRBJ2-2 TRBV19 NA TRBD1 TGTGCCAGTAGTCTACGGACAGGGATAGGGTTAGGGGAGCTGTTTTTT CASSLRTGIGLGELFF
TRBJ2-3 TRBV5-1 once NA TGCGCCAGCAGCTCCGAAGCAAATACGCAGTATTTT CASSSEANTQYF
TRBJ1-1 TRBV7-9 NA NA TGTGCCAGCAGCTTAGATGGATACGAGCGAGCTTTCTTT CASSLDGYERAFF
TRBJ2-2 TRBV5-1 NA TRBD2 TGCGCCAGCAGCTGGGGACCTAGCGGGAACACCGGGGAGCTGTTTTTT CASSWGPSGNTGELFF
TRBJ2-7 TRBV19 NA NA TGTGCCAGTAGTATTTACAGGGCCTCTACGAGCGAGCAGTACTTC CASSIYRASTSEQYF
TRBJ2-1 TRBV11-3 once TRBD2 TGTGCCAGCAGCTCCCAGCGGGGGGCCTACAATGAGCAGTTCTTC CASSSQRGAYNEQFF
TRBJ1-5 TRBV6-6 NA TRBD1 TGTGCCAGCAGACCGGACAGGAGCAATCAGCCCCAGCATTTT CASRPDRSNQPQHF
TRBJ1-6 TRBV12-5 NA NA TGTGCTAGTGTCCCCAGGCAAGGAAGTTCACCCCTCCACTTT CASVPRQGSSPLHF
TRBJ2-3 TRBV13 NA TRBD2 TGTGCCAGCAGCATGGGACTATCTACGCAGTATTTT CASSMGLSTQYF
TRBJ2-5 TRBV4-2 NA TRBD2 TGTGCCAGCAGCCAAGAACTAGCGGGGGGGCCGTTCCGAGAGACCCAGTACTTC CASSQELAGGPFRETQYF
TRBJ1-1 TRBV5-6 NA NA TGTGCCAGCAGCTTGGCAGGCCCTTGGGGGAACACTGAAGCTTTCTTT CASSLAGPWGNTEAFF
TRBJ2-1 TRBV18 NA TRBD1 TGTGCCAGCTCTAGGGACAGGGGGCAGAATGAGCAGTTCTTC CASSRDRGQNEQFF
TRBJ2-3 TRBV9 NA NA TGTGCCAGCAGCGTTACGGTGGGCACAGATACGCAGTATTTT CASSVTVGTDTQYF
TRBJ2-5 TRBV6-5 NA NA TGTGCCAGCAGTTACGGGACGCAGGTCCCGACCCAGTACTTC CASSYGTQVPTQYF
TRBJ1-5 TRBV20-1 once NA TGCAGTGCGGGGGTGGATCAGCCCCAGCATTTT CSAGVDQPQHF
TRBJ1-5 TRBV28 once NA TGTGCCAGCAATTACCATCAGGGTGCGGTGAGCAATCAGCCCCAGCATTTT CASNYHQGAVSNQPQHF
TRBJ2-7 TRBV4-1 NA NA TGCGCCAGCAGCCAAGACGTTACCGTCTCCGAGCAGTACTTC CASSQDVTVSEQYF
TRBJ2-7 TRBV7-2 NA TRBD1 TGTGCCAGCAGCCGACAGGGGGGTGCCGTTACACATTACGAGCAGTACTTC CASSRQGGAVTHYEQYF
TRBJ1-2 TRBV6-5 NA NA TGTGCCAGCAGTTACTCGGCGGATCGAATCTATGGCTACACCTTC CASSYSADRIYGYTF
TRBJ2-1 TRBV27 NA TRBD1 TGTGCCAGCAGTTCATACAGGGGGAAGAGCTCCTACAATGAGCAGTTCTTC CASSSYRGKSSYNEQFF
TRBJ1-4 TRBV6-6 NA NA TGTGCCAGCAGTTGGCACACCGGACTTAATGAAAAACTGTTTTTT CASSWHTGLNEKLFF
TRBJ1-5 TRBV30 NA NA TGTGCCTGGAAAGAGGCGTGGGATCAGCCCCAGCATTTT CAWKEAWDQPQHF
TRBJ2-2 TRBV18 NA TRBD1 TGTGCCAGCTCACCAAGGACAGGGGGCGGCACCGGGGAGCTGTTTTTT CASSPRTGGGTGELFF
TRBJ2-7 TRBV6-5 NA NA TGTGCCAGCAGTTACTATCCGGGAGTAGGCGAGCAGTACTTC CASSYYPGVGEQYF
TRBJ1-2 TRBV6-1 NA NA TGTGCCAGCAGTGAAGGCGGATTTAACTATGGCTACACCTTC CASSEGGFNYGYTF
TRBJ2-4 TRBV19 NA TRBD2 TGTGCCAGTACCCGGGGGGGCTCTGACATTCAGTACTTC CASTRGGSDIQYF
TRBJ1-1 TRBV29-1 NA NA TGCAGCTTCGGGGGAGGGAACACTGAAGCTTTCTTT CSFGGGNTEAFF
TRBJ2-7 TRBV5-6 NA NA TGTGCCAGCAGCACCGGACTAACCTACGAGCAGTACTTC CASSTGLTYEQYF
TRBJ2-7 TRBV18 NA TRBD1 TGTGCCAGCTCACCACCTCCGACAGGGGGCTCCTACGAGCAGTACTTC CASSPPPTGGSYEQYF
TRBJ1-2 TRBV19 once TRBD1 TGTGCCAGTAGTGTACGACAGGGGACGGATGGCTACACCTTC CASSVRQGTDGYTF
TRBJ2-1 TRBV5-6 few TRBD2 TGTGCCAGCAGCAACCCTAGCGGGTCCCTCGTATTCTTC CASSNPSGSLVFF
TRBJ2-7 TRBV5-4 NA NA TGTGCCAGCAGCTTAGGAATTCAGGGACGGATCTCCTACGAGCAGTACTTC CASSLGIQGRISYEQYF
TRBJ2-5 TRBV5-1 NA TRBD2 TGCGCCAGCAGCTTAGGCGGGGGGGAACAAGAGACCCAGTACTTC CASSLGGGEQETQYF
TRBJ2-3 TRBV19 NA NA TGTGCCAGTAGGCCAGGGGATTCTAGCACAGATACGCAGTATTTT CASRPGDSSTDTQYF
TRBJ1-5 TRBV18 NA NA TGTGCCAGCTCACCACGGAGAGAAAATCAGCCCCAGCATTTT CASSPRRENQPQHF
TRBJ1-4 TRBV28 once TRBD1 TGTGCCAGCAGTCCTCCGGGACAGGGCGAAAAACTGTTTTTT CASSPPGQGEKLFF
TRBJ1-5 TRBV27 NA NA TGTGCCAGCAGTTTGTGGGGGGGCGCTTATAGCAATCAGCCCCAGCATTTT CASSLWGGAYSNQPQHF
TRBJ2-5 TRBV5-8 NA TRBD2 TGTGCCAGCAGCCCTAGCGGGGTAGAGACCCAGTACTTC CASSPSGVETQYF
TRBJ2-1 TRBV11-2 NA NA TGTGCCAGCAGCTTAGAGGGCTTCAGTTTATCCTACAATGAGCAGTTCTTC CASSLEGFSLSYNEQFF
TRBJ2-7 TRBV11-2 NA TRBD2 TGTGCCAGCAGCCTAGTAGCGGGCCCCTCCTACGAGCAGTACTTC CASSLVAGPSYEQYF
TRBJ2-5 TRBV15 NA TRBD2 TGTGCCACCAGCCTAGCGGGGGCCTGGGAGGGCCAGTACTTC CATSLAGAWEGQYF
TRBJ2-1 TRBV29-1 NA TRBD1 TGCAACGCGGGACAGGGGTTGTGGAATGAGCAGTTCTTC CNAGQGLWNEQFF
TRBJ2-7 TRBV11-2 few NA TGTGCCAGCAGCCCACCAACATGGACTTCCTCCTACGAGCAGTACTTC CASSPPTWTSSYEQYF
TRBJ2-3 TRBV19 once TRBD2 TGTGCCAGCACCCGGACTAGCGGGATTTTTAGCACAGATACGCAGTATTTT CASTRTSGIFSTDTQYF
TRBJ1-2 TRBV6-5 NA NA TGTGCCAGCCGAAGGAACTATGGCTACACCTTC CASRRNYGYTF
TRBJ2-2 TRBV7-9 NA TRBD1 TGTGCCAGCAGCGTGACAGGGTACGACACCGGGGAGCTGTTTTTT CASSVTGYDTGELFF
TRBJ2-3 TRBV5-1 NA TRBD1 TGCGCCAGCAAACAGGGACAGGTTTATAGCACAGATACGCAGTATTTT CASKQGQVYSTDTQYF
TRBJ2-6 TRBV5-1 NA TRBD2 TGCGCCAGCAGCTTGGGTCTAGCGGTCTCTGGGGCCAACGTCCTGACTTTC CASSLGLAVSGANVLTF
TRBJ2-7 TRBV7-2 NA TRBD2 TGTGCCAGCAGCTTAATAAGCGGGGGGGCGAGAGAGCAGTACTTC CASSLISGGAREQYF